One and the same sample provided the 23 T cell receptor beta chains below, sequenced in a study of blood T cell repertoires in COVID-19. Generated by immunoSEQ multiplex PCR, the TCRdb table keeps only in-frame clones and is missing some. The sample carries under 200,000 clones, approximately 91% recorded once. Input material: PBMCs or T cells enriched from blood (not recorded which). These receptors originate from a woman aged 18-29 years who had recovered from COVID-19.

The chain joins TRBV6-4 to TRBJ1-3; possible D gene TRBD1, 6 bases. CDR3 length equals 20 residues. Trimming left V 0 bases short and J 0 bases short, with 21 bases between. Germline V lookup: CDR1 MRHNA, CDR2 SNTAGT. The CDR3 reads CASSDSRDRRYTDSGNTIYF. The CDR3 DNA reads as TGTGCCAGCAGTGACTCGAGAGACAGGAGATATACCGACTCTGGAAACACCATATATTTT.

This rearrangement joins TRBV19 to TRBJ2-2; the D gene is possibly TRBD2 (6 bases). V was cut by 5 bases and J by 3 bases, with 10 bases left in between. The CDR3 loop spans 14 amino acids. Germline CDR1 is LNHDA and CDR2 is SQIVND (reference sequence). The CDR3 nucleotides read TGTGCCAGTAGTTGGTGGAGGGACACCGGGGAGCTGTTTTTT. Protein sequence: CASSWWRDTGELFF.

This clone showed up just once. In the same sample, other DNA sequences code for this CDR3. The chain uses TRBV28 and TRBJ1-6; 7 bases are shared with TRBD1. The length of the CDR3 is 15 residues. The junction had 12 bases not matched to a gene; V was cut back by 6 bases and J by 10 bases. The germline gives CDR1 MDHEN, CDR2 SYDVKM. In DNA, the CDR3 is TGTGCCAGCAGAGCCGGGACAGTCTCACTATCACCCCTCCACTTT. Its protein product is CASRAGTVSLSPLHF. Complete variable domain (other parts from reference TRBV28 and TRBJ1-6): DVKVTQSSRYLVKRTGEKVFLECVQDMDHENMFWYRQDPGLGLRLIYFSYDVKMKEKGDIPEGYSVSREKKERFSLILESASTNQTSMYLCASRAGTVSLSPLHFGNGTRLTVT.

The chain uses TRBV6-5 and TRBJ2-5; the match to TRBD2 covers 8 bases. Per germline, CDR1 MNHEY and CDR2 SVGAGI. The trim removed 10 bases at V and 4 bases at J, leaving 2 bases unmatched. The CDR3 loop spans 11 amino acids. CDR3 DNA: TGTGCCACTCGGGGGGGAGAGACCCAGTACTTC. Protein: CATRGGETQYF.

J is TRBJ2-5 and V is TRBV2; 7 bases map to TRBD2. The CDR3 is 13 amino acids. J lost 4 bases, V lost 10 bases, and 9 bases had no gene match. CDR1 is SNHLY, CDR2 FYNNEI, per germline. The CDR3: CATAREMGETQYF. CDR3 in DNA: TGTGCCACCGCGCGGGAGATGGGAGAGACCCAGTACTTC.

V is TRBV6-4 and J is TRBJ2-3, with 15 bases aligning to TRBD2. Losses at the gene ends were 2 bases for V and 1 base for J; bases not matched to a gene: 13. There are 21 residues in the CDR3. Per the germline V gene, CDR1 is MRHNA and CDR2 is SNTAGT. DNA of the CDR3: TGTGCCAGCAGTGACGGCGGGACTAGCGGGAGGAACGGGACGGGCACAGATACGCAGTATTTT. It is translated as CASSDGGTSGRNGTGTDTQYF.

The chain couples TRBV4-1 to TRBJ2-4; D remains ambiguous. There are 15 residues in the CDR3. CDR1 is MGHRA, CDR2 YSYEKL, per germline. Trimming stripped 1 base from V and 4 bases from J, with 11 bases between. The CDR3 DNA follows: TGCGCCAGCAGCCAAGCGGTACCCCGGAAAAACATTCAGTACTTC. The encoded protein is CASSQAVPRKNIQYF.

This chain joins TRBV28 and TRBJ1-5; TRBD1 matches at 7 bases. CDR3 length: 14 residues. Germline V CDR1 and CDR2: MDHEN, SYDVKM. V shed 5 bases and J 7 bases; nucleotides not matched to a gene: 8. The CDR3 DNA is TGTGCCAGCAGTGAGACAGGGACGGAACAGCCCCAGCATTTT. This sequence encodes CASSETGTEQPQHF.

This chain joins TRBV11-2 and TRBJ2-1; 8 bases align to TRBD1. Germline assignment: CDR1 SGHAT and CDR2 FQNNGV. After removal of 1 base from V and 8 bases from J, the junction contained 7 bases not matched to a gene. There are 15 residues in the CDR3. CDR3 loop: CASSLGQGSVDEQFF. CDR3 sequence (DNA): TGTGCCAGCAGCTTAGGACAGGGGTCCGTGGATGAGCAGTTCTTC.

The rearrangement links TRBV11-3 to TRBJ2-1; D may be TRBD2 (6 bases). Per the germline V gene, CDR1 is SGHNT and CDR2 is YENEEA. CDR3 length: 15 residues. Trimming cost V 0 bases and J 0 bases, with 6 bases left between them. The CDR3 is CASSLDSGSYNEQFF. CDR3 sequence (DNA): TGTGCCAGCAGCTTAGATAGCGGCTCCTACAATGAGCAGTTCTTC. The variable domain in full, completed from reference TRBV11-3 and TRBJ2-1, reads EAGVVQSPRYKIIEKKQPVAFWCNPISGHNTLYWYLQNLGQGPELLIRYENEEAVDDSQLPKDRFSAERLKGVDSTLKIQPAELGDSAVYLCASSLDSGSYNEQFFGPGTRLTVL.

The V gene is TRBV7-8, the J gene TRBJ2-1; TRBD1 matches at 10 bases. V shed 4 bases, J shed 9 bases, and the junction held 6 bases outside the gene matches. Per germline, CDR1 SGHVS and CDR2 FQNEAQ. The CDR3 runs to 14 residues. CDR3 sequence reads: CASSSRTGGSEQFF. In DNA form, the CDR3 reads TGTGCCAGCAGCTCCCGGACAGGGGGAAGTGAGCAGTTCTTC.

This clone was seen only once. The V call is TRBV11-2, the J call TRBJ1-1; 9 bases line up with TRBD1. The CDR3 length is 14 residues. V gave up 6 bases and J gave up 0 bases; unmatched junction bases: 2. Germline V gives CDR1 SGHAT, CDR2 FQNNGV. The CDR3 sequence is CASRGQGMNTEAFF. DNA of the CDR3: TGTGCCAGCAGAGGACAGGGGATGAACACTGAAGCTTTCTTT. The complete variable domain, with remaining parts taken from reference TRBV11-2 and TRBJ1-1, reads EAGVAQSPRYKIIEKRQSVAFWCNPISGHATLYWYQQILGQGPKLLIQFQNNGVVDDSQLPKDRFSAERLKGVDSTLKIQPAKLEDSAVYLCASRGQGMNTEAFFGQGTRLTVV.

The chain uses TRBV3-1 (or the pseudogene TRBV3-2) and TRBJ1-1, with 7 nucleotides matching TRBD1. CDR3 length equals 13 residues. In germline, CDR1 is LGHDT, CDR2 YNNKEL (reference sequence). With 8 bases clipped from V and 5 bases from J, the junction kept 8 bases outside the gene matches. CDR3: CASGHGRGTEAFF. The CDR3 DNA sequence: TGTGCCAGCGGGCATGGCAGGGGGACTGAAGCTTTCTTT.

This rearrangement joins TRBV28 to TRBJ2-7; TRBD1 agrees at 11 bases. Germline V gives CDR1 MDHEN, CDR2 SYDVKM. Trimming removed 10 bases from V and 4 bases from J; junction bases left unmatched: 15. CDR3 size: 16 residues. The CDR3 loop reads CATKPSWGTGGYEQYF. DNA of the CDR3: TGTGCCACCAAACCGTCTTGGGGGACAGGGGGTTACGAGCAGTACTTC.

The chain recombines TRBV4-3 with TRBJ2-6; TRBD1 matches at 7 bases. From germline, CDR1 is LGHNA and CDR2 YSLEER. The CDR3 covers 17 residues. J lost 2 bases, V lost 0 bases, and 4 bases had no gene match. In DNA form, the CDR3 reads TGCGCCAGCAGCCAAGATCCGACAGGGACTGGGGCCAACGTCCTGACTTTC. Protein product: CASSQDPTGTGANVLTF.

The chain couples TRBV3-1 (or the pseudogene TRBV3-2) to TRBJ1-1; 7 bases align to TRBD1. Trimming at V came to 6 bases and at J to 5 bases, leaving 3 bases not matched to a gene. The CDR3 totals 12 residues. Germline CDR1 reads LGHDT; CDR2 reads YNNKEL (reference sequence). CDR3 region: CASRGQRTEAFF. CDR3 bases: TGTGCCAGCAGGGGACAGCGGACTGAAGCTTTCTTT.

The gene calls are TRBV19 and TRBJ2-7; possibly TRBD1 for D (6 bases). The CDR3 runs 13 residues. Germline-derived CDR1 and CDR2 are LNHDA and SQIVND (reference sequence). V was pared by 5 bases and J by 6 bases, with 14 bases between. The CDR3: CASSAATGTEQYF. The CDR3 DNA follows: TGTGCCAGTAGTGCAGCAACAGGGACCGAGCAGTACTTC.

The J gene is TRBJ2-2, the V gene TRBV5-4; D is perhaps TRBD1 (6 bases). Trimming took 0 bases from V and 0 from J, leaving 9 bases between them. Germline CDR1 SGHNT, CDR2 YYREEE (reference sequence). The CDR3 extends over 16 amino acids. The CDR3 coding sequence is TGTGCCAGCAGCTTGGTGGGGGCCACGAACACCGGGGAGCTGTTTTTT. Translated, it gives CASSLVGATNTGELFF.

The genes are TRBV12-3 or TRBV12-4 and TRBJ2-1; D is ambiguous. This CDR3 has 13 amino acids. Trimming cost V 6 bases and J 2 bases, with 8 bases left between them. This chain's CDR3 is CASRKLAYNEQFF. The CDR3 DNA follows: TGTGCCAGCAGAAAACTGGCCTACAATGAGCAGTTCTTC.

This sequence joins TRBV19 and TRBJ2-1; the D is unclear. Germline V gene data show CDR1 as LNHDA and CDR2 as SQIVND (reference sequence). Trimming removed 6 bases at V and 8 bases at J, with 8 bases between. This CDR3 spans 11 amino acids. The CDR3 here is CASRNSHEQFF. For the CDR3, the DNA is TGTGCCAGTAGGAATAGCCATGAGCAGTTCTTC.

The CDR3 region is CASSQVAGVGEQYF. Here the CDR3 DNA reads TGTGCCAGCAGCCAAGTCGCGGGAGTGGGTGAGCAGTACTTC. The chain couples TRBV4-2 to TRBJ2-7, with 7 bases matching TRBD2. Germline assignment: CDR1 LGHNA and CDR2 YNFKEQ. The V segment lost 1 base and the J segment 7 bases; nucleotides outside the gene matches: 7. The CDR3 has 14 amino acids.

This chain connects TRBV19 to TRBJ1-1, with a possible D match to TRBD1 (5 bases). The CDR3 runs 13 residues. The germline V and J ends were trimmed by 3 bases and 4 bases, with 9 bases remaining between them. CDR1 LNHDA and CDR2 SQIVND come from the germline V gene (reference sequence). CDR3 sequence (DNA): TGTGCCAGTAGTATCGGGGGTTCCACTGAAGCTTTCTTT. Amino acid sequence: CASSIGGSTEAFF.

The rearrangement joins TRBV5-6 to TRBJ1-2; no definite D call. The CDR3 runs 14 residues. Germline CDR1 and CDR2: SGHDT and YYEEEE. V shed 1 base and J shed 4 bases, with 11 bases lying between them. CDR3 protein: CASSLSTGIYGYTF. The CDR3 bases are TGTGCCAGCAGCTTGTCGACGGGGATCTATGGCTACACCTTC.